Each of the 8 T cell receptor beta chains below was sequenced from the same sample in a study of T-cell memory formation after mild COVID-19. TCRdb re-called the 5' RACE reads with MiXCR, one entry per CDR3 protein. The sample lists 550,000 to 600,000 distinct CDR3 sequences, roughly 17% occurring once. Source material: PBMCs or a T cell subset sorted from them (not recorded which). These receptor sequences come from an adult woman who had mild COVID-19 (a few samples of this study predate the infection). Cell type and time point are not known.

V is TRBV7-9 and J is TRBJ2-5; D gene ambiguous. Germline CDR1 SEHNR, CDR2 FQNEAQ (reference sequence). V dropped 1 base and J dropped 5 bases, with 11 bases sitting between them. CDR3 length: 14 amino acids. The CDR3 here is CASSLGPVQETQYF. CDR3 coding DNA: TGTGCCAGCAGCTTAGGTCCCGTCCAGGAGACCCAGTACTTC.

The chain has TRBV4-1 and TRBJ2-1; TRBD1 agrees at 7 bases. Germline trimming cut 1 base from V and 4 bases from J; bases unmatched to any gene: 4. The CDR3 consists of 15 residues. CDR1 MGHRA and CDR2 YSYEKL come from the germline V gene. CDR3 loop: CASSQALGQYNEQFF. The CDR3, as DNA: TGCGCCAGCAGCCAAGCTTTGGGACAGTACAATGAGCAGTTCTTC.

This clonotype has just a few counts. The gene calls are TRBV5-5 and TRBJ1-4; D ambiguous. The ends were cut back, 0 bases at V and 7 bases at J, with 7 bases in the middle. Germline V gene lookup returns CDR1 SGHKS and CDR2 YYEKEE (reference sequence). The CDR3 contains 13 residues. The CDR3 loop reads CASSLGSAEKLFF. CDR3 DNA: TGTGCCAGCAGCTTGGGCTCGGCTGAAAAACTGTTTTTT.

A few counts support this clonotype. This chain uses TRBV27 with TRBJ2-1, with 9 bases identical to TRBD1. Germline lookup yields CDR1 MNHEY and CDR2 SMNVEV (reference sequence). The V segment lost 4 bases and the J segment 7 bases; nucleotides outside the gene matches: 8. This CDR3 spans 15 amino acids. The DNA of the CDR3 is TGTGCCAGCAGTTCCCCGGGACAGGGAGGTAATGAGCAGTTCTTC. As protein: CASSSPGQGGNEQFF.

There are many counts of this clonotype. The chain joins TRBV5-1 to TRBJ2-3, with D possibly matching TRBD2 (7 bases). Trimming stripped 0 bases from V and 6 bases from J, with 14 bases between. The CDR3 runs 15 residues. CDR1 is SGHRS, CDR2 YFSETQ, per germline. The DNA of the CDR3 is TGCGCCAGCAGCTTGGACGCGGCGGGGGCGGATACGCAGTATTTT. Protein sequence: CASSLDAAGADTQYF. The whole variable domain, filled in from reference TRBV5-1 and TRBJ2-3, reads KAGVTQTPRYLIKTRGQQVTLSCSPISGHRSVSWYQQTPGQGLQFLFEYFSETQRNKGNFPGRFSGRQFSNSRSEMNVSTLELGDSALYLCASSLDAAGADTQYFGPGTRLTVL.

The table lists this clonotype with many counts. At one boundary the junction diverges from the germline segment, which might be a read error. This chain connects TRBV7-9 to TRBJ2-1, with 9 bases aligning to TRBD2. The CDR3 contains 16 residues. Germline CDR1 reads SEHNR; CDR2 reads FQNEAQ (reference sequence). In DNA, the CDR3 is TGCGCCAGCAGCTTGGGGGGACTAGCCGTCTACAATGAGCAGTTCTTC. Encoded protein: CASSLGGLAVYNEQFF.

The chain joins TRBV5-1 to TRBJ2-1; tentative D call: TRBD1 (5 bases). Trimming cost V 6 bases and J 14 bases, with 15 bases left between them. This CDR3 region has 11 residues. Germline CDR1 SGHRS, CDR2 YFSETQ. The CDR3 region is CASNLDGREFF. The CDR3 nucleotides read TGCGCCAGCAACTTAGACGGCAGGGAGTTCTTC.

The chain links TRBV6-2 or TRBV6-3 to TRBJ2-2, with D perhaps TRBD1 or TRBD2 (5 bases each). V was shortened by 5 bases and J by 5 bases, with 15 bases between the two germline ends. This CDR3 contains 15 residues. Germline lookup yields CDR1 MNHEY and CDR2 SVGEGT. CDR3 in amino acids: CASSPGLGRTGELFF. The CDR3 bases are TGTGCCAGCAGTCCCGGACTGGGGCGTACCGGGGAGCTGTTTTTT.